The TCR beta chain under discussion was sequenced for a study of shared clonotypes between healthy human individuals. Study findings and constraints: In having few donors, the study represented limited genetic and exposure-history diversity.

Assay used: immunoSEQ multiplex PCR; TCRdb lists only in-frame clones, some missing. The sample shows under 1,100,000 clones, about 70% of them seen only once. About this clone: The antigen is undetermined.

Trimming removed 3 bases from V and 11 bases from J, with 11 bases in between. Per germline, CDR1 DFQATT and CDR2 SNEGSKA (reference sequence). The CDR3 sequence is 11 residues long. The receptor was isolated from a man between 18 and 35 years old in good health. The specimen was memory CD4+ T cells sorted from blood. Subset defined: CD45RA-negative fraction. The genes are TRBV20-1 and TRBJ1-3; D might be TRBD1 (5 bases). DNA of the CDR3: TGCAGTGCTAGCGAGGGGAGGTCCATATATTTT. Protein sequence: CSASEGRSIYF.